These 11 T cell receptor beta chains originate from one sample sequenced in a study of shared clonotypes between healthy human individuals. Assay: immunoSEQ multiplex PCR; the TCRdb copy retains only in-frame clones and omits some. Of 2 million to 2.5 million clones listed, around 93% were seen once; the top ten hold 1.5% to 2%. It was CD45RO-negative cells, positively selected for CCR7, that made up naive CD8 cells, with terminally differentiated effector memory CD45RA+ cells excluded. The source material was naive CD8+ T cells from PBMCs. The receptor set was obtained from a man between 18 and 29 years old in good health. Some clones in this sample may be carry-over from other donors' samples.

The chain has TRBV5-1 and TRBJ2-7; 9 nucleotides line up with TRBD2. The CDR3 runs to 16 residues. The J segment lost 0 bases and the V segment lost 4 bases, leaving 8 bases of the junction unmatched. The germline V gene encodes CDR1 SGHRS and CDR2 YFSETQ. The CDR3, as DNA: TGCGCCAGCAGCCCCGCGAGCGGGAGGAACTCCTACGAGCAGTACTTC. Translated: CASSPASGRNSYEQYF.

J is TRBJ1-1 and V is TRBV7-6, with a tentative D call TRBD1 (6 bases). The ends were cut back, 5 bases at V and 4 bases at J, with 17 bases in the middle. The CDR3 sequence is 15 residues long. Germline V gives CDR1 SGHVS, CDR2 FNYEAQ. Here the CDR3 reads CASSPRGGVGTEAFF. In DNA, the CDR3 is TGTGCCAGCAGCCCTAGGGGGGGCGTGGGCACTGAAGCTTTCTTT.

The CDR3 coding sequence is TGTGCCAGCAGTCGTGGGGGGACTCCCCTACCTGAGCAGTTCTTC. It translates to CASSRGGTPLPEQFF. The chain couples TRBV7-9 to TRBJ2-1; D might be TRBD2 (6 bases). Germline-derived CDR1 and CDR2 are SEHNR and FQNEAQ (reference sequence). V lost 6 bases to trimming and J lost 9 bases, with 21 bases between them. The CDR3 runs to 15 residues.

Comment on this clone: The same CDR3 can be traced to other DNA sequences in this sample. The chain has TRBV14 and TRBJ2-3; D remains unclear. V gave up 0 bases and J gave up 6 bases, with 4 bases separating them. Germline CDR1 is SGHDN and CDR2 is FVKESK. CDR3 size: 12 residues. The CDR3 bases are TGTGCCAGCAGCCAAGACACCGATACGCAGTATTTT. Residues: CASSQDTDTQYF.

This clone showed up just once. V usage is TRBV30 and J usage is TRBJ2-7; 14 bases are shared with TRBD2. The V and J ends lost 5 bases and 3 bases, in that order; junction bases with no gene match: 6. The CDR3 length is 15 residues. Germline V gene data show CDR1 as GTSNPN and CDR2 as SVGIG (reference sequence). This CDR3 is CAWARGLAGVYEQYF. For the CDR3, the DNA is TGTGCCTGGGCCAGGGGACTAGCGGGAGTCTACGAGCAGTACTTC. Complete variable domain (other parts from reference TRBV30 and TRBJ2-7): SQTIHQWPATLVQPVGSPLSLECTVEGTSNPNLYWYRQAAGRGLQLLFYSVGIGQISSEVPQNLSASRPQDRQFILSSKKLLLSDSGFYLCAWARGLAGVYEQYFGPGTRLTVT.

This chain links TRBV7-3 with TRBJ2-7; D is perhaps TRBD1 or TRBD2 (5 bases each). V lost 1 base, J lost 4 bases, and 11 bases lay in between. This CDR3 contains 14 residues. CDR1 is SGHTA and CDR2 is FQGTGA in the germline V gene. The CDR3 is CASSLRGWGYEQYF. The CDR3 bases are TGTGCCAGCAGCTTAAGGGGTTGGGGGTACGAGCAGTACTTC.

The rearrangement links TRBV5-8 to TRBJ1-4, with D hard to call. Trimming left V 4 bases short and J 3 bases short, with 10 bases between. The germline gives CDR1 SGHTS, CDR2 YDEGEE. The CDR3 length is 14 residues. For the CDR3, the DNA is TGTGCCAGCAGCGGCCGATGGTCTAATGAAAAACTGTTTTTT. Translated, it gives CASSGRWSNEKLFF.

This chain joins TRBV6-6 and TRBJ1-5; D gene unclear. V lost 4 bases and J lost 7, with 14 bases in between. The germline V gene encodes CDR1 MNHNY and CDR2 SVGAGI (reference sequence). The CDR3 loop spans 14 amino acids. The CDR3 bases are TGTGCCAGCAGTTCGGGTGAGGTTGCGCAGCCCCAGCATTTT. It yields the protein CASSSGEVAQPQHF.

The rearrangement uses TRBV6-5 and TRBJ2-5; D gene unclear. V was cut by 4 bases and J by 5 bases, with 17 bases left in between. Germline CDR1 reads MNHEY; CDR2 reads SVGAGI. The length of the CDR3 is 15 residues. The CDR3 nucleotides are TGTGCCAGCAGTTTACTGGCCCAGCCCCGGGAGACCCAGTACTTC. Encoded protein: CASSLLAQPRETQYF.

The chain links TRBV9 to TRBJ2-7; D may be TRBD1 or TRBD2 (5 bases each). The CDR3 runs to 18 residues. CDR1 is SGDLS, CDR2 YYNGEE, per germline. V lost 4 bases to trimming and J lost 2 bases, with 25 bases between them. The CDR3, as DNA: TGTGCCAGCAGCCAAGAGGGGCGTGCTCCCCCTAATCCCTACGAGCAGTACTTC. Amino acid sequence: CASSQEGRAPPNPYEQYF.

The V and J genes are TRBV4-3 and TRBJ2-1; D gene uncertain. Germline CDR1 is LGHNA and CDR2 is YSLEER. V lost 5 bases and J 4 bases, leaving 9 bases between the germline ends. The CDR3 extends over 13 amino acids. The CDR3 DNA is TGCGCCAGCAGCACCCTCGGGTACAATGAGCAGTTCTTC. Protein sequence: CASSTLGYNEQFF.